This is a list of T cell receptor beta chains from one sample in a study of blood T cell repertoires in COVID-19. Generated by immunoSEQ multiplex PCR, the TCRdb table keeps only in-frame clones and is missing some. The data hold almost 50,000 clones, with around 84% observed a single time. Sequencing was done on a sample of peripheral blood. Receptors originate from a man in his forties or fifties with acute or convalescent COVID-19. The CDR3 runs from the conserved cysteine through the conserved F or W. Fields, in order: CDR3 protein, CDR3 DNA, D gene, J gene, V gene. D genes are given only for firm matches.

CDR3 protein: CASSQVRQGSDTQYF
CDR3 DNA: TGTGCCAGCAGCCAAGTTAGACAGGGATCAGATACGCAGTATTTT
D gene: TRBD1
J gene: TRBJ2-3
V gene: TRBV3-1/TRBV3-2

CDR3 protein: CASSPRTGVNEKLFF
CDR3 DNA: TGTGCCAGCAGCCCCCGGACAGGCGTCAATGAAAAACTGTTTTTT
D gene: TRBD1
J gene: TRBJ1-4
V gene: TRBV5-5

CDR3 protein: CASSQEPSYEQFF
CDR3 DNA: TGCGCCAGCAGCCAGGAGCCTAGTTATGAGCAGTTCTTC
D gene: -
J gene: TRBJ2-1
V gene: TRBV4-3

CDR3 protein: CSVRSGWDSSGNTIYF
CDR3 DNA: TGCAGCGTCAGATCTGGCTGGGACAGCTCTGGAAACACCATATATTTT
D gene: TRBD1
J gene: TRBJ1-3
V gene: TRBV29-1

CDR3 protein: CASRRIAGYEQFF
CDR3 DNA: TGTGCCAGTCGGCGAATAGCGGGCTATGAGCAGTTCTTC
D gene: TRBD2
J gene: TRBJ2-1
V gene: TRBV5-6

CDR3 protein: CASSWGGAPETQYF
CDR3 DNA: TGTGCCAGTAGTTGGGGGGGTGCCCCAGAGACCCAGTACTTC
D gene: TRBD2
J gene: TRBJ2-5
V gene: TRBV19

CDR3 protein: CSCEDQETQYF
CDR3 DNA: TGCAGTTGTGAGGACCAAGAGACCCAGTACTTC
D gene: -
J gene: TRBJ2-5
V gene: TRBV20-1

CDR3 protein: CASSPVHSYEQYF
CDR3 DNA: TGTGCCAGCAGTCCCGTTCACTCGTACGAGCAGTACTTC
D gene: -
J gene: TRBJ2-7
V gene: TRBV28

CDR3 protein: CASRGGQGAAEAFF
CDR3 DNA: TGTGCCAGCAGGGGTGGGCAGGGGGCGGCTGAAGCTTTCTTT
D gene: TRBD1
J gene: TRBJ1-1
V gene: TRBV2

CDR3 protein: CASSPDREKEAFF
CDR3 DNA: TGTGCCAGCTCACCAGACAGGGAGAAAGAAGCTTTCTTT
D gene: TRBD1
J gene: TRBJ1-1
V gene: TRBV18

CDR3 protein: CASSQGQDGERGGYTF
CDR3 DNA: TGTGCCAGCAGCCAGGGACAGGACGGGGAACGAGGCGGCTACACCTTC
D gene: TRBD1
J gene: TRBJ1-2
V gene: TRBV7-2

CDR3 protein: CASSLDRGWDSPLHF
CDR3 DNA: TGCGCCAGCAGCTTGGACAGGGGGTGGGATTCACCCCTCCACTTT
D gene: TRBD1
J gene: TRBJ1-6
V gene: TRBV5-1

CDR3 protein: CATQDRVKNTEAFF
CDR3 DNA: TGTGCCACCCAGGACAGGGTGAAGAACACTGAAGCTTTCTTT
D gene: TRBD1
J gene: TRBJ1-1
V gene: TRBV7-9